These 30 T cell receptor beta chains came from one sample sequenced in a study of CD8 T cells in ankylosing spondylitis. TCRdb ran MiXCR on the 5' RACE reads and lists one entry per CDR3 protein. The sample includes around 140,000 distinct CDR3 sequences, 17% of them seen just once. Findings and caveats of the study: There was a TCR beta motif, made of fewer than 10 highly homologous variants, that appeared characteristic of ankylosing spondylitis blood.

For these TCRs, the target antigens are not known. Sample: blood, either unsorted or a sorted T cell fraction (not recorded which). All receptors derive from a male donor with ankylosing spondylitis.

This clonotype was seen a few times. The chain combines TRBV2 with TRBJ2-2; 9 positions agree with TRBD1. The CDR3 is made up of 13 amino acids. CDR1 and CDR2 (germline): SNHLY, FYNNEI. J was trimmed by 4 bases and V by 8 bases; bases with no gene match: 2. This chain's CDR3 is CASQTGGTGELFF. The CDR3 nucleotides read TGTGCCAGCCAGACAGGGGGCACCGGGGAGCTGTTTTTT.

The V and J genes are TRBV14 and TRBJ2-1; D gene uncertain. The germline CDR1 and CDR2 sequences are SGHDN and FVKESK. The CDR3 is 12 amino acids. The germline V and J ends were trimmed by 5 bases and 8 bases, with 10 bases remaining between them. The DNA of the CDR3 is TGTGCCAGCAGCAACCCCAGTTATGAGCAGTTCTTC. Amino acid sequence: CASSNPSYEQFF.

The chain uses TRBV7-9 and TRBJ2-7; D uncertain. The CDR3 contains 13 residues. CDR1 and CDR2 (germline): SEHNR, FQNEAQ (reference sequence). V lost 0 bases, J lost 2 bases, and 5 bases lay in between. Here the CDR3 DNA reads TGTGCCAGCAGCTTAGCGCGGCCCTACGAGCAGTACTTC. It is translated as CASSLARPYEQYF. Filled out from reference TRBV7-9 and TRBJ2-7, the complete variable domain reads DTGVSQNPRHKITKRGQNVTFRCDPISEHNRLYWYRQTLGQGPEFLTYFQNEAQLEKSRLLSDRFSAERPKGSFSTLEIQRTEQGDSAMYLCASSLARPYEQYFGPGTRLTVT.

The chain recombines TRBV7-9 with TRBJ1-5; D is undetermined. CDR3 length: 12 residues. CDR1 and CDR2 (germline): SEHNR, FQNEAQ (reference sequence). The germline V and J ends were trimmed by 6 bases and 7 bases, with 10 bases remaining between them. CDR3 sequence (DNA): TGTGCCAGCAGTGTGGGGTTGCAGCCCCAGCATTTT. This codes for CASSVGLQPQHF.

In this sample, this clonotype turned up a few times. This rearrangement joins TRBV13 to TRBJ2-7, with 12 bases fitting TRBD2. Germline CDR1 reads PRHDT; CDR2 reads FYEKMQ (reference sequence). The CDR3 loop spans 15 amino acids. J gave up 3 bases and V 3 bases, and 3 bases lay outside the gene matches. The CDR3 nucleotides read TGTGCCAGCAGCTTTCTGACTAGCGGGAGCTACGAGCAGTACTTC. Its translation is CASSFLTSGSYEQYF.

This clonotype came up a few times. The chain employs TRBV2 and TRBJ2-3, with 7 bases aligning to TRBD1. CDR3 size: 15 residues. Germline trimming cut 4 bases from V and 0 bases from J; bases unmatched to any gene: 4. CDR1 is SNHLY and CDR2 is FYNNEI in the germline V gene. This CDR3 reads CASSGKGQSTDTQYF. The CDR3 bases are TGTGCCAGCAGTGGAAAGGGACAGAGCACAGATACGCAGTATTTT. The entire variable domain, with the rest obtained from reference TRBV2 and TRBJ2-3, is as follows: EPEVTQTPSHQVTQMGQEVILRCVPISNHLYFYWYRQILGQKVEFLVSFYNNEISEKSEIFDDQFSVERPDGSNFTLKIRSTKLEDSAMYFCASSGKGQSTDTQYFGPGTRLTVL.

In this sample, this clonotype turned up a few times. V and J are TRBV28 and TRBJ1-4, with 9 bases matching TRBD1. CDR1 MDHEN and CDR2 SYDVKM come from the germline V gene. V lost 7 bases, J lost 7 bases, and 16 bases stayed unmatched. The CDR3 is 17 residues long. This CDR3 is CASTLQGAMPGFEKLFF. The CDR3 region has the DNA TGTGCCAGCACCCTACAGGGGGCGATGCCCGGGTTTGAAAAACTGTTTTTT.

The sample holds many counts of this clonotype. The chain has TRBV29-1 and TRBJ2-5; maybe TRBD2 (6 bases). This CDR3 contains 13 residues. V was shortened by 5 bases and J by 5 bases, with 15 bases between the two germline ends. CDR1 and CDR2 (germline): SQVTM, ANQGSEA. In nucleotides, the CDR3 is TGCAGCGTTCGCGGGATAACAGAGGAGACCCAGTACTTC. Its translation is CSVRGITEETQYF.

The chain employs TRBV11-1 and TRBJ2-3, with TRBD2 identical over 8 bases. The V segment lost 5 bases and the J segment 4 bases; nucleotides outside the gene matches: 8. This CDR3 region has 15 residues. Germline lookup yields CDR1 SGHAT and CDR2 FQDESV (reference sequence). The CDR3 DNA reads TGTGCCAGCAGCGATACTCGGACTAGCCCAGATACGCAGTATTTT. Protein product: CASSDTRTSPDTQYF.

J is TRBJ1-4 and V is TRBV7-2, with no clear D. With 0 bases removed from V and 5 bases from J, the gap between germline ends came to 10 bases. Germline V gene lookup returns CDR1 SGHTA and CDR2 FQGNSA. The CDR3 is 15 residues long. CDR3 loop: CASSLAREYNEKLFF. The CDR3 region has the DNA TGTGCCAGCAGCTTAGCGAGGGAATACAATGAAAAACTGTTTTTT.

This chain links TRBV9 with TRBJ2-5; TRBD2 agrees at 9 bases. Germline V gene data show CDR1 as SGDLS and CDR2 as YYNGEE. V was pared by 0 bases and J by 5 bases, with 8 bases of the junction left unmatched. CDR3 size: 16 residues. Written as DNA, the CDR3 is TGTGCCAGCAGCGTAGGTAGCGGGAGTGTCATGGAGACCCAGTACTTC. Amino acid sequence: CASSVGSGSVMETQYF.

The J gene is TRBJ2-5, the V gene TRBV5-1; D is unclear. The V end lost 1 base, the J end lost 2 bases, and 6 bases lay between the germline ends. The germline V gene has CDR1 SGHRS and CDR2 YFSETQ. CDR3 length equals 13 residues. CDR3 sequence: CASSLNLQETQYF. The CDR3 DNA reads TGCGCCAGCAGCTTGAACTTACAAGAGACCCAGTACTTC.

The rearrangement uses TRBV14 and TRBJ2-5, with D maybe TRBD1 (6 bases). The CDR3 is made up of 15 amino acids. V was cut by 4 bases and J by 2 bases, with 14 bases left in between. Germline CDR1 SGHDN, CDR2 FVKESK. The DNA for the CDR3 is TGTGCCAGCAGCCGCCCCGGGACACAACAAGAGACCCAGTACTTC. It encodes CASSRPGTQQETQYF.

V usage is TRBV5-1 and J usage is TRBJ2-2, with D perhaps TRBD1 (5 bases). V gave up 4 bases and J gave up 7 bases, with 17 bases separating them. The CDR3 runs 15 residues. Germline assignment: CDR1 SGHRS and CDR2 YFSETQ. Written as DNA, the CDR3 is TGCGCCAGCAGCCTACCGACAGAAGGAGACGGGGAGCTGTTTTTT. This gives the protein CASSLPTEGDGELFF.

There are many counts of this clonotype. The chain carries TRBV28 and TRBJ1-2; 7 bases line up with TRBD1. Trimming cost V 3 bases and J 2 bases; bases outside gene matches: 9. Germline V gives CDR1 MDHEN, CDR2 SYDVKM. The CDR3 totals 16 residues. In DNA, the CDR3 is TGTGCCAGCAGTTTTGGGACAGCGGGGGGCAACTATGGCTACACCTTC. Protein: CASSFGTAGGNYGYTF.

The chain joins TRBV6-5 to TRBJ1-2; 7 bases map to TRBD1. With 2 bases clipped from V and 8 bases from J, the junction kept 8 bases outside the gene matches. Per the germline V gene, CDR1 is MNHEY and CDR2 is SVGAGI. This CDR3 has 14 amino acids. The CDR3 region is CASSYGEGAGGYTF. Here the CDR3 DNA reads TGTGCCAGCAGTTACGGGGAGGGGGCAGGCGGCTACACCTTC.

The chain uses TRBV27 and TRBJ2-5; tentative D call: TRBD1 (6 bases). The CDR3 totals 14 residues. V was pared by 8 bases and J by 2 bases, with 15 bases between. Germline V gene sequence: CDR1 MNHEY, CDR2 SMNVEV (reference sequence). In DNA, the CDR3 is TGTGCCAGCGGGGGCCTGGGAGTGCAAGAGACCCAGTACTTC. Its translation: CASGGLGVQETQYF.

This clonotype has just a few counts. This chain uses TRBV27 with TRBJ2-7; D assignment may be TRBD1 or TRBD2 (5 bases each). Per the germline V gene, CDR1 is MNHEY and CDR2 is SMNVEV (reference sequence). Trimming shortened V by 8 bases and J by 4 bases, and 12 bases separated the two germline ends. The CDR3 runs 12 residues. DNA of the CDR3: TGTGCCAGCTGGGACGGTCCTTACGAGCAGTACTTC. Protein sequence: CASWDGPYEQYF.

This clonotype is classed as medium-sized. This chain links TRBV27 with TRBJ2-3; a possible D gene is TRBD2 (6 bases). There are 17 residues in the CDR3. CDR1 is MNHEY and CDR2 is SMNVEV in the germline V gene (reference sequence). Between the trimmed V and J ends, which lost 2 bases and 0 bases, there was a span of 15 bases. CDR3 amino acids: CASSLTGLATSTDTQYF. CDR3 nucleotides: TGTGCCAGCAGTTTAACGGGGCTAGCGACTAGCACAGATACGCAGTATTTT.

The J gene is TRBJ2-1, the V gene TRBV11-1; D ambiguous. V was pared by 4 bases and J by 7 bases, with 17 bases between. Per the germline V gene, CDR1 is SGHAT and CDR2 is FQDESV (reference sequence). CDR3 length: 15 residues. CDR3 loop: CASSSVLDFVNEQFF. The DNA for the CDR3 is TGTGCCAGCAGCTCGGTTTTAGATTTTGTTAATGAGCAGTTCTTC.

The chain couples TRBV5-1 to TRBJ2-7; a weak D match, TRBD1 (5 bases). Trimming stripped 5 bases from V and 7 bases from J, with 13 bases between. CDR1 is SGHRS and CDR2 is YFSETQ in the germline V gene. The CDR3 consists of 12 residues. CDR3 DNA sequence: TGCGCCAGCAGGACTGAAGGGGTTGAGCAGTACTTC. This encodes CASRTEGVEQYF.

A few counts support this clonotype. This chain uses TRBV27 with TRBJ1-1; D gene unclear. Deletions cut 0 bases from V and 0 bases from J, with 8 bases between. This CDR3 contains 15 residues. CDR1 is MNHEY and CDR2 is SMNVEV in the germline V gene (reference sequence). This chain's CDR3 is CASSLSSLLNTEAFF. Here the CDR3 DNA reads TGTGCCAGCAGTTTATCGAGCTTGCTGAACACTGAAGCTTTCTTT.

CDR3 protein: CATSDLKRGSTDTQYF. In DNA form, the CDR3 reads TGTGCCACCAGTGATTTGAAGCGGGGCAGCACAGATACGCAGTATTTT. This chain joins TRBV24-1 and TRBJ2-3; 7 bases agree with TRBD2. The CDR3 length is 16 residues. Germline CDR1 KGHDR, CDR2 SFDVKD. The ends lost 0 bases at V and 0 bases at J; junction bases unmatched: 2.

A few counts support this clonotype. CDR3 sequence (DNA): TGTGCCATCAGTGATCCCCCTGGCGCGGCAAACAATGAGCAGTTCTTC. Protein sequence: CAISDPPGAANNEQFF. The J gene is TRBJ2-1, the V gene TRBV10-3; D not resolved. CDR1 is ENHRY and CDR2 is SYGVKD in the germline V gene. This CDR3 has 16 residues. Trimming pared 3 bases from V and 5 bases from J, leaving 17 bases between.

The CDR3 region is CASSPGTDGYTF. In DNA, the CDR3 is TGTGCCAGCAGTCCCGGGACAGATGGCTACACCTTC. J is TRBJ1-2 and V is TRBV27, with TRBD1 identical over 7 bases. The trim removed 5 bases at V and 6 bases at J, leaving 3 bases unmatched. Germline lookup yields CDR1 MNHEY and CDR2 SMNVEV (reference sequence). The CDR3 length is 12 residues.

This clonotype was counted between two and nine times. The chain has TRBV24-1 and TRBJ1-5; D is possibly TRBD1 (5 bases). CDR1 is KGHDR, CDR2 SFDVKD, per germline. The ends were cut back, 4 bases at V and 1 base at J, with 13 bases in the middle. This CDR3 has 16 amino acids. CDR3 bases: TGTGCCACCAGTGACTCCGGGACTTTAAGCAATCAGCCCCAGCATTTT. It translates to CATSDSGTLSNQPQHF.

The table lists this clonotype with a few counts. The gene calls are TRBV14 and TRBJ1-2; TRBD1 matches 7 bases. Losses at the gene ends were 2 bases for V and 7 bases for J; bases not matched to a gene: 13. CDR3 length: 16 amino acids. Germline lookup yields CDR1 SGHDN and CDR2 FVKESK. CDR3 sequence: CASSQNAPGQLFGYTF. CDR3 nucleotides: TGTGCCAGCAGCCAAAACGCACCGGGACAGTTATTTGGCTACACCTTC. Full variable domain (missing parts from reference TRBV14 and TRBJ1-2): EAGVTQFPSHSVIEKGQTVTLRCDPISGHDNLYWYRRVMGKEIKFLLHFVKESKQDESGMPNNRFLAERTGGTYSTLKVQPAELEDSGVYFCASSQNAPGQLFGYTFGSGTRLTVV.

The chain couples TRBV6-5 to TRBJ2-7, with a tentative D call TRBD2 (6 bases). Deletions cut 0 bases from V and 3 bases from J, with 15 bases between. Germline CDR1 MNHEY, CDR2 SVGAGI. The CDR3 totals 16 residues. The CDR3 bases are TGTGCCAGCAGTTACTCGAGCGAGGAGGGATTCTACGAGCAGTACTTC. It translates to CASSYSSEEGFYEQYF.

The rearrangement joins TRBV27 to TRBJ2-7; D is undetermined. There are 15 residues in the CDR3. Germline V CDR1 and CDR2: MNHEY, SMNVEV (reference sequence). The ends were cut back, 5 bases at V and 5 bases at J, with 19 bases in the middle. The CDR3 spells CASSLFGVHGHEQYF. Here the CDR3 DNA reads TGTGCCAGCAGTCTCTTTGGGGTCCACGGGCACGAGCAGTACTTC.

V is TRBV4-1 and J is TRBJ2-1; TRBD1 aligns across 8 bases. The germline V gene has CDR1 MGHRA and CDR2 YSYEKL. This CDR3 spans 13 amino acids. V lost 0 bases, J lost 15 bases, and 7 bases stayed unmatched. Here the CDR3 DNA reads TGCGCCAGCAGCCAAGATGGGACAGGCTGGCCGTTCTTC. It encodes CASSQDGTGWPFF.